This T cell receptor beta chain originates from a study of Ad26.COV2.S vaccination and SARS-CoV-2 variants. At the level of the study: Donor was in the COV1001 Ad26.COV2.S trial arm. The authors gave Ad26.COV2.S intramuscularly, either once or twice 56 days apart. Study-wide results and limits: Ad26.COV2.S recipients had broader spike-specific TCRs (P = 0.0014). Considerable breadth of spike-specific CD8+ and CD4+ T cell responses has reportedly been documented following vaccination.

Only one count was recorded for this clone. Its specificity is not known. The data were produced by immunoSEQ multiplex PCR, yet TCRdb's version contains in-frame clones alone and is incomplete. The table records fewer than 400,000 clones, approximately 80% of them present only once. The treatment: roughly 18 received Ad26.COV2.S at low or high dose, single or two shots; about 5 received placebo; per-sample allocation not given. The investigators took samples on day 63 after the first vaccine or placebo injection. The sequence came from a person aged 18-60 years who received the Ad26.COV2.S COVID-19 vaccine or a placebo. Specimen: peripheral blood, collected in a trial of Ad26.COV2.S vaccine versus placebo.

CDR3 bases: TGTGCCAGCAGTTTATCCCGGGACAGCCCAAAGGAAGCTTTCTTT. Its translation: CASSLSRDSPKEAFF. The chain recombines TRBV27 with TRBJ1-1; 7 bases agree with TRBD1. Germline CDR1 MNHEY, CDR2 SMNVEV (reference sequence). Unmatched junction bases numbered 9, after V lost 0 bases and J lost 8 bases. This CDR3 spans 15 amino acids.